This T cell receptor (beta chain) emerged from a study of blood T cell repertoires in COVID-19. Study at large: The analysed material was cDNA or gDNA that came from T cells, B-cell-depleted T cells, or PBMCs.

Germline V lookup: CDR1 SGHDT, CDR2 YYEEEE. Trimming stripped 1 base from V and 3 bases from J, with 10 bases between. The length of the CDR3 is 15 residues. Source study methods: From reference gene primer amplification, estimates of nucleated cell counts were derived. TCRdb keeps only in-frame clones here, not all; method: immunoSEQ multiplex PCR. V, J and clone size are taken as reported in that table, and D and trimming were inferred from the DNA itself. The data hold roughly 230,000 clones, with 80% to 90% observed a single time. The TCR sequence derives from a woman in her 50s who had been exposed to COVID-19. The material sequenced was PBMCs or T cells enriched from blood (not recorded which). This rearrangement joins TRBV5-6 to TRBJ1-4, with D possibly being TRBD1 (5 bases). CDR3: CASSLQSGPNEKLFF. In DNA form, the CDR3 reads TGTGCCAGCAGCTTGCAGTCAGGGCCTAATGAAAAACTGTTTTTT.